The 26 T cell receptor beta chains below all came from one sample that was sequenced in a study of Ad26.COV2.S vaccination and SARS-CoV-2 variants. Some clones are missing from TCRdb's copy, which holds only in-frame ones; the method was immunoSEQ multiplex PCR. The sample yields some 180,000 clones, 70% to 90% seen once. This specimen was peripheral blood, taken after recovery from COVID-19. The source of these receptors is a human donor who had recovered from COVID-19.

This sequence joins TRBV3-1 (or the pseudogene TRBV3-2) and TRBJ2-3; 11 positions agree with TRBD2. The CDR3 has 18 amino acids. Germline lookup yields CDR1 LGHDT and CDR2 YNNKEL (reference sequence). V lost 3 bases to trimming and J lost 1 base; unmatched junction nucleotides: 9. The CDR3, as DNA: TGTGCCAGCAGCCATGGTCTAGCGGGAGGTCGGGGCACAGATACGCAGTATTTT. Protein sequence: CASSHGLAGGRGTDTQYF.

The CDR3 DNA sequence: TGTGCCAGCAGCTATAGCTCCTACAATGAGCAGTTCTTC. Translation gives CASSYSSYNEQFF. This chain connects TRBV13 to TRBJ2-1; D not certain. The germline V gene has CDR1 PRHDT and CDR2 FYEKMQ (reference sequence). CDR3 length: 13 amino acids. The ends were cut back, 4 bases at V and 0 bases at J, with 4 bases in the middle.

V is TRBV19 and J is TRBJ2-7; no clear D gene. Germline V gene data show CDR1 as LNHDA and CDR2 as SQIVND (reference sequence). Trimming left V 5 bases short and J 3 bases short, with 11 bases between. The CDR3 has 13 amino acids. This CDR3 is CASSLSNFYEQYF. The CDR3 DNA follows: TGTGCCAGTAGTCTCTCGAACTTCTACGAGCAGTACTTC.

This chain joins TRBV3-1 (or the pseudogene TRBV3-2) and TRBJ2-1; no definite D call. The CDR3 has 14 residues. The V end lost 3 bases, the J end lost 0 bases, and 6 bases lay between the germline ends. Germline CDR1 reads LGHDT; CDR2 reads YNNKEL (reference sequence). The CDR3 reads CASSQRSSYNEQFF. The CDR3 nucleotides are TGTGCCAGCAGCCAGCGTAGCTCCTACAATGAGCAGTTCTTC.

The chain links TRBV9 to TRBJ2-7, with D possibly matching TRBD1 (6 bases). Germline CDR1 is SGDLS and CDR2 is YYNGEE. Trimming took 0 bases from V and 6 from J, leaving 13 bases between them. CDR3 size: 14 residues. The CDR3 nucleotides read TGTGCCAGCAGCGTAGCGGTACAGGGCGGCGAGCAGTACTTC. It encodes CASSVAVQGGEQYF. Using reference TRBV9 and TRBJ2-7 for the parts outside the CDR3, the full variable domain is DSGVTQTPKHLITATGQRVTLRCSPRSGDLSVYWYQQSLDQGLQFLIQYYNGEERAKGNILERFSAQQFPDLHSELNLSSLELGDSALYFCASSVAVQGGEQYFGPGTRLTVT.

This clone was detected only a few times. V usage is TRBV7-8 and J usage is TRBJ1-3; TRBD1 aligns across 7 bases. V was clipped by 3 bases and J by 8 bases; unmatched bases: 4. The CDR3 totals 13 residues. Germline CDR1 SGHVS, CDR2 FQNEAQ. The CDR3 spells CASSFDRDDTIYF. The CDR3 DNA reads as TGTGCCAGCAGCTTCGACAGGGATGACACCATATATTTT.

This clone appeared once. V and J are TRBV7-8 and TRBJ2-5, with D possibly being TRBD1 or TRBD2 (6 bases each). This CDR3 has 14 residues. Germline V gene lookup returns CDR1 SGHVS and CDR2 FQNEAQ. The V and J ends lost 5 bases and 6 bases respectively, with 16 bases between them. The CDR3 DNA is TGTGCCAGCAGCCAACTAGGGGGGTGGAAGACCCAGTACTTC. This codes for CASSQLGGWKTQYF.

Turning to this clone: At one end, the junction sequence differs from germline, possibly due to a read error. The chain joins TRBV23-1 to TRBJ2-2; tentatively, D is TRBD1 or TRBD2 (6 bases each). TRBV23-1 is given ORF status, its function remaining uncertain. The CDR3 runs to 17 residues. The CDR3 spells CASTLNEGGSEGRGAVF. DNA of the CDR3: TGCGCCAGCACCCTAAACGAGGGGGGAAGCGAGGGCCGGGGAGCTGTTTTT.

The chain is built from TRBV5-4 and TRBJ2-5; a possible D gene is TRBD2 (6 bases). Trimming removed 0 bases at V and 2 bases at J, with 11 bases between. This CDR3 spans 15 amino acids. The V gene's germline CDR1 is SGHNT and CDR2 YYREEE (reference sequence). This CDR3 reads CASSLAGLFQETQYF. CDR3 bases: TGTGCCAGCAGCTTGGCGGGACTCTTTCAAGAGACCCAGTACTTC.

This clone appeared once. The CDR3 here is CASRVNTGELFF. For the CDR3, the DNA is TGTGCCAGCAGAGTGAACACCGGGGAGCTGTTTTTT. The V and J genes are TRBV6-5 and TRBJ2-2, with unresolved D. V dropped 6 bases and J dropped 1 base, with 3 bases sitting between them. Germline V lookup: CDR1 MNHEY, CDR2 SVGAGI. The CDR3 covers 12 residues.

The rearrangement links TRBV5-5 to TRBJ1-4, with D tentatively TRBD1 (5 bases). The CDR3 is 14 amino acids. CDR1 and CDR2 (germline): SGHKS, YYEKEE (reference sequence). The V end lost 4 bases, the J end lost 3 bases, and 10 bases lay between the germline ends. Here the CDR3 DNA reads TGTGCCAGCAGCACCACAGGTTCTAATGAAAAACTGTTTTTT. Translating gives CASSTTGSNEKLFF.

Note on this clone: The junction departs from germline at one end; a sequencing error may be responsible. The rearrangement joins TRBV7-7 to TRBJ2-1; D remains ambiguous. This CDR3 is 15 amino acids long. Germline assignment: CDR1 SSHAT and CDR2 FNYEAQ (reference sequence). CDR3 sequence reads: CASSLFPGLKNEQFF. The DNA of the CDR3 is TGTGCTAGCAGCTTATTCCCTGGGTTAAAAAATGAGCAGTTCTTC.

The chain joins TRBV5-1 to TRBJ2-1; D may be TRBD2 (6 bases). Trimming took off 1 base at V and 1 base at J, with 15 bases between the two ends. CDR3 length: 17 residues. Germline loops: CDR1 SGHRS, CDR2 YFSETQ. In nucleotides, the CDR3 is TGCGCCAGCAGCTTGTCGGACGGGGGAAATTCCTACAATGAGCAGTTCTTC. Encoded protein: CASSLSDGGNSYNEQFF.

The rearrangement joins TRBV5-1 to TRBJ1-2; D uncertain. CDR1 SGHRS and CDR2 YFSETQ come from the germline V gene. Trimming removed 5 bases from V and 8 bases from J, with 16 bases in between. The CDR3 is 13 amino acids. This chain's CDR3 is CASRISGEEGYTF. The CDR3 bases are TGCGCCAGCAGAATTTCCGGGGAGGAGGGCTACACCTTC.

On this clone itself: Other nucleotide sequences in the sample specify the same CDR3. The gene calls are TRBV5-1 and TRBJ1-1, with no clear D. The CDR3 sequence is 13 residues long. Per the germline V gene, CDR1 is SGHRS and CDR2 is YFSETQ. The ends were cut back, 0 bases at V and 1 base at J, with 4 bases in the middle. The CDR3 DNA is TGCGCCAGCAGCTTGGGTGGGAACACTGAAGCTTTCTTT. Its protein is CASSLGGNTEAFF.

The V gene is TRBV7-3, the J gene TRBJ2-3, with D possibly TRBD2 on 5 matching bases. CDR3 length: 14 amino acids. The V end was cut by 4 bases, the J end by 5 bases, with 13 bases between. Germline V CDR1 and CDR2: SGHTA, FQGTGA. CDR3 bases: TGTGCCAGCAGCTCGGCCTCCCGGGGAGATACGCAGTATTTT. Encoded protein: CASSSASRGDTQYF.

The rearrangement uses TRBV7-9 and TRBJ2-1; the match to TRBD2 covers 11 bases. The germline gives CDR1 SEHNR, CDR2 FQNEAQ (reference sequence). The CDR3 loop spans 17 amino acids. The V segment lost 0 bases and the J segment 5 bases; nucleotides outside the gene matches: 6. In DNA, the CDR3 is TGTGCCAGCAGCTTAGCGACTAGCGGGAATTACAACAATGAGCAGTTCTTC. The encoded protein is CASSLATSGNYNNEQFF.

The J gene is TRBJ1-1, the V gene TRBV6-5; 8 bases agree with TRBD1. The V gene end was trimmed by 6 bases and the J gene end by 4 bases; junction bases not matched to a gene: 4. The CDR3 contains 13 residues. Germline lookup yields CDR1 MNHEY and CDR2 SVGAGI. The CDR3 loop reads CASSQGAITEAFF. CDR3 sequence (DNA): TGTGCCAGCAGCCAGGGGGCGATCACTGAAGCTTTCTTT.

The CDR3 loop reads CSVELRHTEEKLFF. As DNA, the CDR3 is TGCAGCGTTGAATTGAGACACACAGAGGAAAAACTGTTTTTT. The gene calls are TRBV29-1 and TRBJ1-4; unclear D gene. This CDR3 region has 14 residues. The V gene lost 2 bases and the J gene lost 8 bases, with 15 bases spanning the gap. Germline values: CDR1 SQVTM, CDR2 ANQGSEA.

The chain has TRBV7-3 and TRBJ2-3, with unresolved D. CDR1 SGHTA and CDR2 FQGTGA come from the germline V gene. CDR3 length: 14 amino acids. Trimming removed 2 bases from V and 1 base from J, with 7 bases in between. Written as DNA, the CDR3 is TGTGCCAGCAGCTTATCCCCTGGCACAGATACGCAGTATTTT. Translated, it gives CASSLSPGTDTQYF.

A word on this clone: Other DNA sequences in this specimen translate into the identical CDR3. The chain links TRBV28 to TRBJ2-7; 7 bases agree with TRBD2. This CDR3 comprises 13 residues. CDR1 and CDR2 from the germline V gene are MDHEN and SYDVKM. V shed 2 bases, J shed 2 bases, and the junction held 0 bases outside the gene matches. CDR3 sequence reads: CASSLAGAYEQYF. DNA for the CDR3: TGTGCCAGCAGTTTAGCGGGAGCCTACGAGCAGTACTTC.

V and J are TRBV11-3 and TRBJ2-3; no firm D call. Germline V gene sequence: CDR1 SGHNT, CDR2 YENEEA. The CDR3 loop spans 14 amino acids. V was shortened by 5 bases and J by 1 base, with 10 bases between the two germline ends. CDR3 in DNA: TGTGCCAGCAGCGTCTCCCTAGGCACAGATACGCAGTATTTT. Translating gives CASSVSLGTDTQYF.

CDR3 in amino acids: CASSLVLAGQTGELFF. The CDR3 DNA follows: TGTGCCAGCAGCTTAGTGCTAGCGGGACAAACCGGGGAGCTGTTTTTT. The chain uses TRBV7-6 and TRBJ2-2; TRBD2 agrees at 9 bases. V was clipped by 1 base and J by 5 bases; unmatched bases: 5. The CDR3 is made up of 16 amino acids. Germline values: CDR1 SGHVS, CDR2 FNYEAQ.

The chain employs TRBV28 and TRBJ2-1; TRBD1 matches 9 bases. This CDR3 region has 17 residues. Trimming took 7 bases from V and 1 from J; bases not matched to a gene: 11. Germline V gives CDR1 MDHEN, CDR2 SYDVKM. The CDR3 spells CASITGGHFVSYNEQFF. The CDR3 DNA follows: TGTGCCAGCATAACAGGGGGCCATTTTGTGTCCTACAATGAGCAGTTCTTC.

In the case of this clone: This CDR3 is also generated by other DNA sequences in the sample. This chain links TRBV5-1 with TRBJ2-7; 8 positions agree with TRBD1. V shed 5 bases and J 4 bases; nucleotides not matched to a gene: 8. The CDR3 is made up of 14 amino acids. The V gene's germline CDR1 is SGHRS and CDR2 YFSETQ. This CDR3 reads CASSSQGARYEQYF. CDR3 nucleotide sequence: TGCGCCAGCAGTTCCCAGGGGGCGCGTTACGAGCAGTACTTC.

The chain employs TRBV30 and TRBJ1-4, with 10 bases identical to TRBD1. J lost 8 bases, V lost 2 bases, and 5 bases had no gene match. The CDR3 sequence is 14 residues long. Germline CDR1 GTSNPN, CDR2 SVGIG (reference sequence). The CDR3 DNA reads as TGTGCCTGGAGTATGGGACAGGGGTGGGAAAAACTGTTTTTT. It is translated as CAWSMGQGWEKLFF.